Listed here are 10 T cell receptor beta chains from one sample, sequenced in a study of blood T cell repertoires in COVID-19. TCRdb's copy holds only in-frame clones and misses some; the assay was immunoSEQ multiplex PCR. The sample lists under 250,000 clones; about 86% were seen once. Sequenced input: peripheral blood. These receptors all come from a man aged 40-55 years with active or convalescent COVID-19.

This chain joins TRBV27 and TRBJ1-2; 10 positions agree with TRBD1. V trimming: 3 bases; J trimming: 4 bases; junction bases outside the gene matches: 2. The CDR3 runs to 14 residues. Looked up from germline, CDR1 is MNHEY and CDR2 is SMNVEV (reference sequence). Written as DNA, the CDR3 is TGTGCCAGCAGTTTCGGACAGGGGGTCTATGGCTACACCTTC. Amino acids: CASSFGQGVYGYTF.

This clone was seen a handful of times. The CDR3 DNA reads as TGTGCCAGCAGCTACCTAGGACAGTATAATGAAAAACTGTTTTTT. Its translation is CASSYLGQYNEKLFF. The V call is TRBV11-2, the J call TRBJ1-4, with D possibly TRBD1 on 6 matching bases. CDR1 and CDR2 from the germline V gene are SGHAT and FQNNGV. Deletions cut 4 bases from V and 4 bases from J, with 13 bases between. This CDR3 region has 15 residues.

The J gene is TRBJ1-5, the V gene TRBV18; D is possibly TRBD1 (5 bases). Looked up from germline, CDR1 is KGHSH and CDR2 is LQKENI. The CDR3 runs 15 residues. V lost 3 bases and J 2 bases, leaving 11 bases between the germline ends. The chain's CDR3 is CASSPAGDGNQPQHF. CDR3 nucleotides: TGTGCCAGCTCACCGGCGGGGGACGGCAATCAGCCCCAGCATTTT.

This chain connects TRBV7-2 to TRBJ2-5; D is perhaps TRBD2 (7 bases). V shed 3 bases and J shed 5 bases, with 13 bases lying between them. There are 14 residues in the CDR3. The V gene's germline CDR1 is SGHTA and CDR2 FQGNSA. CDR3 DNA sequence: TGTGCCAGCAGCTTGATGGGCGGGGGCGAGACCCAGTACTTC. It specifies CASSLMGGGETQYF.

The CDR3 loop is CASSPDRGGEQYF. The CDR3, as DNA: TGTGCCAGCAGTCCAGACAGGGGGGGAGAGCAGTACTTC. The rearrangement links TRBV11-2 to TRBJ2-7; TRBD1 aligns across 9 bases. Germline values: CDR1 SGHAT, CDR2 FQNNGV. After removal of 6 bases from V and 7 bases from J, the junction contained 7 bases not matched to a gene. The CDR3 runs to 13 residues. Drawing the rest from reference TRBV11-2 and TRBJ2-7, the complete variable domain is EAGVAQSPRYKIIEKRQSVAFWCNPISGHATLYWYQQILGQGPKLLIQFQNNGVVDDSQLPKDRFSAERLKGVDSTLKIQPAKLEDSAVYLCASSPDRGGEQYFGPGTRLTVT.

In this sample, this clone turned up a few times. The V call is TRBV3-1 (or the pseudogene TRBV3-2), the J call TRBJ2-1; perhaps TRBD2 as D (6 bases). The CDR3 has 14 amino acids. Germline V gene lookup returns CDR1 LGHDT and CDR2 YNNKEL (reference sequence). The V end was cut by 5 bases, the J end by 1 base, with 9 bases between. CDR3 amino acids: CASSYRGSYNEQFF. In nucleotides, the CDR3 is TGTGCCAGCAGCTACCGGGGGTCCTACAATGAGCAGTTCTTC.

The chain has TRBV10-2 and TRBJ2-1; D may be TRBD2 (5 bases). The CDR3 is 14 amino acids. Germline assignment: CDR1 WSHSY and CDR2 SAAADI. Trimming cost V 7 bases and J 6 bases, with 16 bases left between them. This CDR3 is CASNVPQAGNEQFF. The DNA for the CDR3 is TGCGCCAGCAACGTTCCCCAGGCGGGCAATGAGCAGTTCTTC.

In this sample, this clone turned up a few times. This chain joins TRBV4-2 and TRBJ1-2; TRBD1 is a possible D gene (5 bases). The V gene's germline CDR1 is LGHNA and CDR2 YNFKEQ. The CDR3 is made up of 15 amino acids. V lost 0 bases to trimming and J lost 8 bases, with 16 bases between them. CDR3 residues: CASSQDQQGLGGYTF. Written as DNA, the CDR3 is TGTGCCAGCAGCCAAGATCAGCAGGGCCTTGGGGGCTACACCTTC.

In its sample, this clone was seen a few times. V is TRBV19 and J is TRBJ1-1, with 7 nucleotides matching TRBD1. The V gene's germline CDR1 is LNHDA and CDR2 SQIVND (reference sequence). With V trimmed by 5 bases and J by 7 bases, 10 bases remained unmatched. The CDR3 covers 14 residues. As DNA, the CDR3 is TGTGCCAGTAGTGGATGGACAGGCCCAGATGAAGCTTTCTTT. Translated, it gives CASSGWTGPDEAFF.

In this sample, this clone turned up a few times. This chain uses TRBV11-2 with TRBJ2-7; TRBD1 might be the D (6 bases). The CDR3 runs to 14 residues. Germline V gene sequence: CDR1 SGHAT, CDR2 FQNNGV. Trimming cost V 2 bases and J 3 bases, with 11 bases left between them. The CDR3 reads CASSLRDTNYEQYF. Written as DNA, the CDR3 is TGTGCCAGCAGCTTAAGGGACACAAACTACGAGCAGTACTTC.